The entry that follows covers one T cell receptor (beta chain) sequence. Its antigen target is currently unknown. Within one base of it there is no much larger clone, and no base qualities were kept. TCRbeta CDR3 regions were amplified from genomic DNA using the immunoSEQ Assay, a bias-controlled multiplex PCR. Per the authors' processing: The number of nucleated cells in each sample was estimated from the amplification of reference gene primers within the assay. To quantify the absolute abundance of each unique TCRbeta CDR3 rearrangement, sequence reads were collapsed and filtered. For each sample, productive Simpson clonality was calculated as the square root of Simpson's diversity index across productive rearrangements. Sourced from immuneACCESS, this table was stored by TCRdb with only in-frame sequences that have V and J called. A share of the clones is absent; for the studies checked, an unresolved V gene accounts for under half, and the remainder has no known explanation. V and J calls plus clone size are reproduced from that table; the DNA served to infer D and trimming. A total of a few hundred thousand clones appear in this sample, approximately 86% of them only once. About 14% of the sample lies in the top ten.

These data belong to a study of blood T cell repertoires in COVID-19 (dated by TCRdb to 2020 to 2022). With regard to the full study: Collaborator samples came from the United States, Italy and Spain and covered acute and convalescent phases of COVID-19. Where available, HLA class I and class II types were obtained from metadata supplied by the sample provider rather than from assay-based typing. The repertoires were made available in a free public database intended to serve as a resource for research on the immune response to SARS-CoV-2. The prospective study material was composed of cDNA or gDNA derived from T cells, B-cell-depleted T cells, or PBMCs. Subjects who had been exposed to COVID-19, were actively infected with it, or had recovered from it provided the deeply sampled blood TCRbeta repertoires that made up the dataset. The samples were drawn from two sources: the first 160 participants of the ongoing ImmuneRACE study, and 1,254 subjects contributed by 6 global collaborators. Nearly every sample came with metadata listing a de-identified subject ID, COVID-19 status, age in years and sex.

In the prospective study, participants were roughly 18 to 100 years old, resided in about 25 geographic areas of the United States, and were enrolled through a virtual design. In the prospective study, participants were assigned to cohorts based on the clinical history participants reported in a screening survey and a study questionnaire. Mobile phlebotomists in the prospective study collected whole blood, serum and a nasopharyngeal or oropharyngeal swab from every participant. Prospective study participants could optionally give additional blood draws and questionnaires over an approximately two-month period. Prospective study blood samples were shipped either frozen or at room temperature before DNA extraction. As encoded in the germline V gene, CDR1 is SNHLY while CDR2 is FYNNEI. Spanning cysteine to phenylalanine, the CDR3 consists of 14 amino acids. Of the read, only the CDR3 DNA is kept; its 42 bases are in frame from base 1. V was cut back by 6 bases and J by 7 bases, leaving a gap of 19 bases between them.

Overall study outcomes, separate from this receptor: The amount of clinical and demographic metadata varied by source and participant and was provided uncurated.

The rearranged chain carries TRBV2 and TRBJ2-7; the D region possibly corresponds to TRBD1 (7 bases align). The clonotype comes from a woman aged 45 to 65 with acute COVID-19. What was sequenced was PBMCs or T cells enriched from blood (not recorded which). The sequenced DNA is TGTGCCAGCAGCCCCAGGGGGGATCCGAGGGAGCAGTACTTC. The resulting protein is CASSPRGDPREQYF.